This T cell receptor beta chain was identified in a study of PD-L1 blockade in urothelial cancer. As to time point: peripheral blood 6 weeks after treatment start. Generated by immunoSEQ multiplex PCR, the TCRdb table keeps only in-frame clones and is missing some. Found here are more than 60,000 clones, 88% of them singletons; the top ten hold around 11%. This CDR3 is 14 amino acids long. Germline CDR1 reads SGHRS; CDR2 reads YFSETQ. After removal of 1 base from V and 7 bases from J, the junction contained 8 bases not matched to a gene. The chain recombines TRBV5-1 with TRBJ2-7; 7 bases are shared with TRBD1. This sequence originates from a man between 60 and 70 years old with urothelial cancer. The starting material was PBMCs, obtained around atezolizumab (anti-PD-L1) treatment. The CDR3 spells CASSLRTGSWEQYF. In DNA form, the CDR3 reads TGCGCCAGCAGCTTGCGGACAGGATCTTGGGAGCAGTACTTC.